This entry concerns a single T cell receptor beta chain. As yet, its antigen is unknown. The PCR contained 60 Vbeta and 13 Jbeta primers. TCRdb's table, derived via immunoSEQ multiplex PCR, lists solely in-frame clones and lacks some. Among around 120,000 clones listed, approximately 78% were seen once. Trimming pared 4 bases from V and 7 bases from J, leaving 12 bases between. This CDR3 has 13 residues. Germline V gene lookup returns CDR1 SGHKS and CDR2 YYEKEE (reference sequence). The sample is drawn from a study of cytomegalovirus exposure and HLA in healthy donors. Study-level background: Caucasian-associated ancestry cluster membership applied to 75% to 85% of around 400 genotyped donors. Findings and caveats of the study: Most TCR sequences showed up rarely, but some public TCRs showed up in many donors. A few chains tied to CMV proved CMV antigen-specific in vitro.

This sequence was found in a woman under 40 in good health and CMV-seropositive. This rearrangement joins TRBV5-5 to TRBJ2-4, with D possibly TRBD1 on 5 matching bases. Sequenced: PBMCs. The CDR3 loop is CASSLNQGNIQYF. CDR3 in DNA: TGTGCCAGCAGCCTAAATCAGGGTAACATTCAGTACTTC.